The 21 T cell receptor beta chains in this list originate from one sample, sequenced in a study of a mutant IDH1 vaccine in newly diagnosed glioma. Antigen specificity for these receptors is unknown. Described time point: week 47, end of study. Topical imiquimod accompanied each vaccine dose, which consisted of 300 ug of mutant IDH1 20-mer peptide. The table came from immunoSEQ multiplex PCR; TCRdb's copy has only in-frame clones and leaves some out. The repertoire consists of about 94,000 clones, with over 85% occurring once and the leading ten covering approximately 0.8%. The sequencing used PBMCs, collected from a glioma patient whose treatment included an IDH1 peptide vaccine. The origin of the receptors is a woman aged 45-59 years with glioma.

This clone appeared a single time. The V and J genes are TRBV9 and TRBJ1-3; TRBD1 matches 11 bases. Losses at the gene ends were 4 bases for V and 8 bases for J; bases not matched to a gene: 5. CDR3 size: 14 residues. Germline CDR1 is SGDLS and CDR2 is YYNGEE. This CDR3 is CASSTGQGAHTIYF. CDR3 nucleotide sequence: TGTGCCAGCAGCACCGGACAGGGGGCACACACCATATATTTT.

The CDR3 sequence: CASGGGRVYNEQFF. The CDR3 nucleotides read TGTGCCAGTGGGGGCGGGAGGGTTTACAATGAGCAGTTCTTC. The genes are TRBV9 and TRBJ2-1; 9 positions match TRBD2. With 8 bases clipped from V and 4 bases from J, the junction kept 7 bases outside the gene matches. The CDR3 loop spans 14 amino acids. CDR1 and CDR2 (germline): SGDLS, YYNGEE. Drawing the rest from reference TRBV9 and TRBJ2-1, the complete variable domain is DSGVTQTPKHLITATGQRVTLRCSPRSGDLSVYWYQQSLDQGLQFLIQYYNGEERAKGNILERFSAQQFPDLHSELNLSSLELGDSALYFCASGGGRVYNEQFFGPGTRLTVL.

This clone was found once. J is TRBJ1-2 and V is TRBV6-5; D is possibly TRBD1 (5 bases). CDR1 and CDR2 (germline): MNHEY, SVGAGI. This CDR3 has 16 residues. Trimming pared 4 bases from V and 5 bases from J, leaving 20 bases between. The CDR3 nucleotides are TGTGCCAGCAGTTCCTCCTCAGGTCCTAGGGGATATGGCTACACCTTC. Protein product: CASSSSSGPRGYGYTF.

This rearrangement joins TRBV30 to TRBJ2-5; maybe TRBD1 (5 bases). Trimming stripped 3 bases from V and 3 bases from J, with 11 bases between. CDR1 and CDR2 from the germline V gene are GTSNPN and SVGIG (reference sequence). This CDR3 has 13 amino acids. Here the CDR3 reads CAWRGQGKETQYF. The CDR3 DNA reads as TGTGCCTGGAGAGGGCAGGGAAAAGAGACCCAGTACTTC.

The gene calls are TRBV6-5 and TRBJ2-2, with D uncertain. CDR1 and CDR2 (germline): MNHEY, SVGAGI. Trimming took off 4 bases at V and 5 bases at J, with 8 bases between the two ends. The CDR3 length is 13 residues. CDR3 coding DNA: TGTGCCAGCAGTTTTAGTTGGACCGGGGAGCTGTTTTTT. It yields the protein CASSFSWTGELFF.

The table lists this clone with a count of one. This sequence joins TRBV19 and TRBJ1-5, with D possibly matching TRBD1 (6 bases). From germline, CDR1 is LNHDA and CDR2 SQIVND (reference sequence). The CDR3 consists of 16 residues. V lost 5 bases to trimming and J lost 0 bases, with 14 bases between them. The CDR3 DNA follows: TGTGCCAGTAGTGAGGAGGGGGGCGCTAGCAATCAGCCCCAGCATTTT. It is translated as CASSEEGGASNQPQHF.

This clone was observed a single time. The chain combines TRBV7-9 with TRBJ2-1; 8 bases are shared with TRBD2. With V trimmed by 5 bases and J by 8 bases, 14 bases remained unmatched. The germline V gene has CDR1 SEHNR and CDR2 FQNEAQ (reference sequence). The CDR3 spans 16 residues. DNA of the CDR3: TGTGCCAGCAGCCGAGGTGGCGGCGGGAGGATCGATGAGCAGTTCTTC. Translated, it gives CASSRGGGGRIDEQFF.

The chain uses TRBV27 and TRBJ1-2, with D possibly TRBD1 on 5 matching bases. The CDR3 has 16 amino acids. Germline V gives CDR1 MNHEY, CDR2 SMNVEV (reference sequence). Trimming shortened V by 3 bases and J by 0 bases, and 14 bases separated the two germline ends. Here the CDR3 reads CASSLLGGTSNYGYTF. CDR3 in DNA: TGTGCCAGCAGTTTGTTGGGCGGGACTTCTAACTATGGCTACACCTTC.

The CDR3, as DNA: TGTGCCAGCAGTGATGGCTCTGGGGCCAACGTCCTGACTTTC. This sequence encodes CASSDGSGANVLTF. The J gene is TRBJ2-6, the V gene TRBV2; D gene unclear. This CDR3 spans 14 amino acids. V was pared by 3 bases and J by 0 bases, with 3 bases between. Germline CDR1 reads SNHLY; CDR2 reads FYNNEI.

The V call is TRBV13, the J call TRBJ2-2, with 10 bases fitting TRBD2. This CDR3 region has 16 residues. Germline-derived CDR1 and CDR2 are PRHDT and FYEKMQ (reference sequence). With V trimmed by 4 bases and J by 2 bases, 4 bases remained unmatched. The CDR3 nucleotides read TGTGCCAGCAGCTCCGCTAGCGGGAGAAACACCGGGGAGCTGTTTTTT. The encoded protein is CASSSASGRNTGELFF.

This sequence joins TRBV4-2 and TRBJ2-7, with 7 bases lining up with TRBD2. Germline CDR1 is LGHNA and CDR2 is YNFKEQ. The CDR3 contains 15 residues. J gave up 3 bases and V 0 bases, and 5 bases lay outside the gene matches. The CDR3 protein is CASSQEAGAGYEQYF. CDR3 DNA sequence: TGTGCCAGCAGCCAAGAGGCGGGAGCGGGCTACGAGCAGTACTTC.

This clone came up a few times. CDR3 nucleotides: TGCAGTGCTAATAATCTAGGCTACACCTTC. Its protein product is CSANNLGYTF. The chain links TRBV20-1 to TRBJ1-2; D unclear. This CDR3 spans 10 amino acids. V was cut by 4 bases and J by 8 bases, with 8 bases left in between. The germline CDR1 and CDR2 sequences are DFQATT and SNEGSKA (reference sequence).

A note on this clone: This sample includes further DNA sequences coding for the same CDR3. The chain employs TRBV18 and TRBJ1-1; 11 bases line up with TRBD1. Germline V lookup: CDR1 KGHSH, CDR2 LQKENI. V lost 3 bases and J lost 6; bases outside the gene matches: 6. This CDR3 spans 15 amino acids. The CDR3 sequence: CASSPPGQGEAEAFF. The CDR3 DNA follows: TGTGCCAGCTCACCGCCGGGACAGGGGGAGGCTGAAGCTTTCTTT.

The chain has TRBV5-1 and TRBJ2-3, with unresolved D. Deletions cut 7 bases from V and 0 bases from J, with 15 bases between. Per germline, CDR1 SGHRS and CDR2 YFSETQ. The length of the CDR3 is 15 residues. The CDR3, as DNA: TGCGCCAGCCAGGAGCGAGCCACAAGCACAGATACGCAGTATTTT. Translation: CASQERATSTDTQYF.

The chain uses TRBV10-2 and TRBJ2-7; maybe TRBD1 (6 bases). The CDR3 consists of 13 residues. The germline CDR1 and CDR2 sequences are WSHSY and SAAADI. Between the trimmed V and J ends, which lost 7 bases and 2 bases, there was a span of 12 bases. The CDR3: CASTRTATYEQYF. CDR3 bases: TGCGCCAGCACCCGGACAGCAACCTACGAGCAGTACTTC.

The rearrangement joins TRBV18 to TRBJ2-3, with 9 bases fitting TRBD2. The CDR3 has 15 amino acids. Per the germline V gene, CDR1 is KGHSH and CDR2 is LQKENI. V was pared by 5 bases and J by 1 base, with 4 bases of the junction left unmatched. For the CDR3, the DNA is TGTGCCAGCTCATCCTTAGCGGGAGGCACAGATACGCAGTATTTT. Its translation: CASSSLAGGTDTQYF.

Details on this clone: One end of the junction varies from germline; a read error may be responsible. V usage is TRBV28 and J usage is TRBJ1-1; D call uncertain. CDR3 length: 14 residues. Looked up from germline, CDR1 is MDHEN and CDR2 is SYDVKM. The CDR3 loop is CAGSPIPRPVEAFF. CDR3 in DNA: TGTGCCGGCAGTCCCATCCCCCGACCTGTTGAGGCTTTCTTT.

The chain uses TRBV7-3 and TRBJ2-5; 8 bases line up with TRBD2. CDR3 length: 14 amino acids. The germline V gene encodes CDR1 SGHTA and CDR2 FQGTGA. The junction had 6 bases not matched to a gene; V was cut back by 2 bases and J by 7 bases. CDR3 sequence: CASSLGDAGGTQYF. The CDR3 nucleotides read TGTGCCAGCAGCTTAGGCGATGCGGGAGGGACCCAGTACTTC. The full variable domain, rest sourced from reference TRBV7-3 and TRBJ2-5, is GAGVSQTPSNKVTEKGKYVELRCDPISGHTALYWYRQSLGQGPEFLIYFQGTGAADDSGLPNDRFFAVRPEGSVSTLKIQRTERGDSAVYLCASSLGDAGGTQYFGPGTRLLVL.

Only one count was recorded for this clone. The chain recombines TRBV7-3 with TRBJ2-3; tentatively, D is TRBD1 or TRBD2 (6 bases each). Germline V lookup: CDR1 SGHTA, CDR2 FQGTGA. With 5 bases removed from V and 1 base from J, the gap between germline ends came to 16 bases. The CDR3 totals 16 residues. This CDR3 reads CASSPMGASGTDTQYF. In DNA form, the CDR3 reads TGTGCCAGCAGCCCGATGGGGGCTAGCGGCACAGATACGCAGTATTTT.

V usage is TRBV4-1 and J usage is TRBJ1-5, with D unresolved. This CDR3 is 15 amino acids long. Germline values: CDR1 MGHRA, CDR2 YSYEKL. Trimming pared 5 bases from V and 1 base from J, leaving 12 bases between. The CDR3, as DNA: TGCGCCAGCAGCAACCTTGCTGCAAGCAATCAGCCCCAGCATTTT. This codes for CASSNLAASNQPQHF.

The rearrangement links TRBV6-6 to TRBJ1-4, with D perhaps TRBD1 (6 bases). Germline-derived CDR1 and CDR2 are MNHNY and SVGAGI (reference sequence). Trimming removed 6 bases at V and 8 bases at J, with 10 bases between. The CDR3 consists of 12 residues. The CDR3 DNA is TGTGCCAGCAGGGAAGGGGGGGAAAAACTGTTTTTT. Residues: CASREGGEKLFF.